The present T cell receptor (beta chain) was sequenced within a study of vaccination and CD4 T cells after COVID-19. The treatment here: 10-day PBMC culture with coronavirus spike peptide pools or control peptides (ViraFEST assay). Patients returned positive PCR results between March and December 2020, earlier than US Alpha, Beta and Delta variants. Peptide pools at approximately 9.9 ug/ml and IL-2 at about 9.6 IU/ml were added to cultures of two million PBMCs per well. V gave up 5 bases and J gave up 5 bases, with 13 bases separating them. The CDR3 is 13 amino acids. Germline CDR1 SGHNT, CDR2 YYREEE (reference sequence). Sequencing of the DNA from cultured CD4+ T cells was carried out with the Oncomine TCR Beta short-read assay. A single record per CDR3 protein comes from TCRdb applying MiXCR to the PCR reads. Here the sample spans about 7,600 distinct CDR3 sequences, 66% being singletons. With regard to this clonotype: Its antigen is currently unknown.

The TCR sequence derives from a human donor with COVID-19. The material was cultured CD4+ T cells from blood, obtained after SARS-CoV-2 vaccination. The chain links TRBV5-4 to TRBJ2-5; D is perhaps TRBD1 (5 bases). The CDR3, as DNA: TGTGCCAGCAGGGGGCTTCGGGTGGAGACCCAGTACTTC. It yields the protein CASRGLRVETQYF. Full variable domain (missing parts from reference TRBV5-4 and TRBJ2-5): ETGVTQSPTHLIKTRGQQVTLRCSSQSGHNTVSWYQQALGQGPQFIFQYYREEENGRGNFPPRFSGLQFPNYSSELNVNALELDDSALYLCASRGLRVETQYFGPGTRLLVL.